The 28 T cell receptor beta chains in this list originate from one sample, sequenced in a study of cytomegalovirus exposure and HLA in healthy donors. The PCR had 60 Vbeta and 13 Jbeta primers. Method: immunoSEQ multiplex PCR; TCRdb's copy keeps in-frame clones and lacks some. The sample has 150,000 to 170,000 clones, about 85% seen once. Sequencing used PBMCs. The source of these receptors is a man aged 30-40 years in good health and CMV-seropositive.

The chain links TRBV2 to TRBJ1-2; 7 nucleotides agree with TRBD1. V lost 9 bases, J lost 4 bases, and 5 bases stayed unmatched. The CDR3 length is 12 residues. Germline CDR1 SNHLY, CDR2 FYNNEI. CDR3 region: CARGGSGYGYTF. In DNA, the CDR3 is TGTGCCAGAGGGGGCAGCGGCTATGGCTACACCTTC.

The chain links TRBV30 to TRBJ1-2; D is uncertain. The CDR3 totals 11 residues. V was trimmed by 2 bases and J by 5 bases, leaving 6 bases between them. Germline V lookup: CDR1 GTSNPN, CDR2 SVGIG (reference sequence). Here the CDR3 DNA reads TGTGCCTGGAGTCGAGGGTATGGCTACACCTTC. Amino acid sequence: CAWSRGYGYTF.

The V gene is TRBV19, the J gene TRBJ1-2, with TRBD1 identical over 10 bases. Germline V gives CDR1 LNHDA, CDR2 SQIVND (reference sequence). V was pared by 7 bases and J by 5 bases, with 13 bases of the junction left unmatched. This CDR3 has 16 residues. The CDR3 loop is CASTPTPGQGTYGYTF. CDR3 nucleotides: TGTGCCAGTACCCCTACCCCGGGACAGGGGACGTATGGCTACACCTTC.

The chain couples TRBV18 to TRBJ2-5; no definite D call. Deletions cut 6 bases from V and 4 bases from J, with 12 bases between. Per the germline V gene, CDR1 is KGHSH and CDR2 is LQKENI. CDR3 size: 13 residues. In DNA, the CDR3 is TGTGCCAGCTCCCCTCGAGGATTAGAGACCCAGTACTTC. It yields the protein CASSPRGLETQYF.

The genes are TRBV9 and TRBJ1-1; 9 positions match TRBD1. This CDR3 spans 15 amino acids. The V gene's germline CDR1 is SGDLS and CDR2 YYNGEE. V shed 4 bases and J 4 bases; nucleotides not matched to a gene: 8. CDR3 protein: CASSPRGQGGTEAFF. The CDR3 nucleotides read TGTGCCAGCAGCCCTAGGGGACAGGGAGGCACTGAAGCTTTCTTT.

The V gene is TRBV27, the J gene TRBJ1-5; D perhaps matches TRBD1 (5 bases). The V and J ends lost 1 base and 5 bases respectively, with 12 bases between them. The CDR3 totals 15 residues. The germline CDR1 and CDR2 sequences are MNHEY and SMNVEV (reference sequence). CDR3 DNA sequence: TGTGCCAGCAGTTTATTCCCTCTAGGGGATCAGCCCCAGCATTTT. Its protein product is CASSLFPLGDQPQHF.

J is TRBJ2-1 and V is TRBV6-5; 9 bases fit TRBD2. Unmatched junction bases numbered 2, after V lost 0 bases and J lost 8 bases. The CDR3 runs 14 residues. CDR1 is MNHEY and CDR2 is SVGAGI in the germline V gene. CDR3 bases: TGTGCCAGCAGTTACTCTAGCGGGAGCGATGAGCAGTTCTTC. Translation gives CASSYSSGSDEQFF.

The chain carries TRBV18 and TRBJ2-2; possible D gene TRBD2, 6 bases. Germline CDR1 and CDR2: KGHSH and LQKENI. The CDR3 has 17 residues. V lost 2 bases and J lost 0, with 13 bases in between. The CDR3 is CASSPLAPSANTGELFF. CDR3 coding DNA: TGTGCCAGCTCACCATTGGCCCCTAGCGCGAACACCGGGGAGCTGTTTTTT.

The chain recombines TRBV27 with TRBJ1-2, with D possibly matching TRBD1 (6 bases). There are 14 residues in the CDR3. With 2 bases removed from V and 3 bases from J, the gap between germline ends came to 10 bases. The germline CDR1 and CDR2 sequences are MNHEY and SMNVEV (reference sequence). The CDR3 spells CASSLGGGDYGYTF. Here the CDR3 DNA reads TGTGCCAGCAGTTTAGGAGGGGGGGACTATGGCTACACCTTC.

The chain has TRBV6-4 and TRBJ1-4; D gene unclear. V lost 6 bases and J 5 bases, leaving 13 bases between the germline ends. This CDR3 is built from 14 residues. Germline V gene sequence: CDR1 MRHNA, CDR2 SNTAGT. CDR3 loop: CASSVDGFNEKLFF. DNA for the CDR3: TGTGCCAGCAGCGTAGACGGGTTCAATGAAAAACTGTTTTTT.

This clone was recorded once. The rearrangement joins TRBV5-8 to TRBJ1-5; 9 nucleotides align to TRBD1. CDR1 is SGHTS, CDR2 YDEGEE, per germline. The CDR3 is 15 residues long. The trim removed 7 bases at V and 2 bases at J, leaving 7 bases unmatched. CDR3 region: CASETTGGGNQPQHF. CDR3 coding DNA: TGTGCCAGCGAAACGACAGGGGGAGGCAATCAGCCCCAGCATTTT.

The CDR3 nucleotides are TGTGCCAGCAGCACGGGGGGGGGAAACACCATATATTTT. It specifies CASSTGGGNTIYF. The V call is TRBV6-1, the J call TRBJ1-3; perhaps TRBD1 as D (5 bases). The germline V gene encodes CDR1 MNHNS and CDR2 SASEGT. CDR3 length equals 13 residues. V lost 6 bases to trimming and J lost 4 bases, with 10 bases between them.

This rearrangement joins TRBV19 to TRBJ1-5, with TRBD1 matching 8 bases. The CDR3 extends over 14 amino acids. With V trimmed by 8 bases and J by 5 bases, 8 bases remained unmatched. CDR1 is LNHDA, CDR2 SQIVND, per germline (reference sequence). The DNA of the CDR3 is TGTGCCAGTGGAAGCAGGGGGCATGATCAGCCCCAGCATTTT. Amino acids: CASGSRGHDQPQHF.

This rearrangement joins TRBV6-4 to TRBJ1-2; the D is unclear. CDR1 and CDR2 (germline): MRHNA, SNTAGT. This CDR3 has 13 residues. V was shortened by 8 bases and J by 4 bases, with 14 bases between the two germline ends. Here the CDR3 DNA reads TGTGCCAGCTCATCGTCGGTCGGCTATGGCTACACCTTC. Its translation is CASSSSVGYGYTF.

The chain uses TRBV9 and TRBJ2-1; TRBD2 aligns across 9 bases. The junction had 9 bases not matched to a gene; V was cut back by 0 bases and J by 8 bases. The germline gives CDR1 SGDLS, CDR2 YYNGEE. The CDR3 loop spans 16 amino acids. The CDR3 bases are TGTGCCAGCAGCGTAGAGGGCGGGGGGGCAGGGTATGAGCAGTTCTTC. It is translated as CASSVEGGGAGYEQFF.

The chain carries TRBV5-1 and TRBJ1-5; the D is unclear. The V gene's germline CDR1 is SGHRS and CDR2 YFSETQ. V was shortened by 1 base and J by 3 bases, with 8 bases between the two germline ends. This CDR3 is 14 amino acids long. The CDR3 spells CASSLNGNNQPQHF. The CDR3 bases are TGCGCCAGCAGCTTGAATGGCAACAATCAGCCCCAGCATTTT.

The chain couples TRBV14 to TRBJ1-1; perhaps TRBD1 as D (6 bases). This CDR3 contains 12 residues. V dropped 4 bases and J dropped 9 bases, with 12 bases sitting between them. CDR1 is SGHDN and CDR2 is FVKESK in the germline V gene. In nucleotides, the CDR3 is TGTGCCAGCAGCCTACAGGGATTTCAAGCTTTCTTT. This codes for CASSLQGFQAFF. Based on the CDR3 plus reference TRBV14 and TRBJ1-1, the full variable domain is EAGVTQFPSHSVIEKGQTVTLRCDPISGHDNLYWYRRVMGKEIKFLLHFVKESKQDESGMPNNRFLAERTGGTYSTLKVQPAELEDSGVYFCASSLQGFQAFFGQGTRLTVV.

V and J are TRBV19 and TRBJ2-1; 8 positions agree with TRBD2. V shed 6 bases and J 0 bases; nucleotides not matched to a gene: 7. This CDR3 region has 16 residues. Per the germline V gene, CDR1 is LNHDA and CDR2 is SQIVND (reference sequence). CDR3 residues: CASRYKRETSYNEQFF. The CDR3 bases are TGTGCCAGTAGATACAAGCGGGAGACCTCCTACAATGAGCAGTTCTTC.

This clone was seen a single time. This sequence joins TRBV5-6 and TRBJ1-2; no definite D call. Per germline, CDR1 SGHDT and CDR2 YYEEEE. The V end lost 4 bases, the J end lost 8 bases, and 18 bases lay between the germline ends. The CDR3 spans 14 residues. CDR3 residues: CASSHDQPGGGYTF. The CDR3 DNA follows: TGTGCCAGCAGCCATGATCAACCTGGAGGGGGCTACACCTTC.

V and J are TRBV28 and TRBJ1-2; D ambiguous. This CDR3 comprises 12 residues. Germline V gene sequence: CDR1 MDHEN, CDR2 SYDVKM. Trimming stripped 1 base from V and 5 bases from J, with 5 bases between. CDR3 amino acids: CASSLLLYGYTF. CDR3 coding DNA: TGTGCCAGCAGTTTATTATTATATGGCTACACCTTC.

This clone was picked up a small number of times. The CDR3 reads CASSQATGGGKYEQFF. CDR3 nucleotides: TGTGCCAGCAGCCAAGCTACTGGCGGGGGGAAGTATGAGCAGTTCTTC. V and J are TRBV4-2 and TRBJ2-1; 8 bases map to TRBD2. The trim removed 1 base at V and 8 bases at J, leaving 10 bases unmatched. CDR3 size: 16 residues. The V gene's germline CDR1 is LGHNA and CDR2 YNFKEQ.

The chain recombines TRBV19 with TRBJ1-2, with D maybe TRBD1 (6 bases). CDR3 length: 15 residues. CDR1 is LNHDA, CDR2 SQIVND, per germline (reference sequence). V was trimmed by 3 bases and J by 2 bases, leaving 13 bases between them. This CDR3 reads CASSMGAATNYGYTF. The CDR3 DNA sequence: TGTGCCAGTAGTATGGGGGCAGCCACCAACTATGGCTACACCTTC.

The genes are TRBV29-1 and TRBJ1-3; unclear D gene. CDR3 length: 12 amino acids. CDR1 and CDR2 from the germline V gene are SQVTM and ANQGSEA. Trimming removed 6 bases from V and 1 base from J, with 7 bases in between. This chain's CDR3 is CSVRDSGNTIYF. DNA for the CDR3: TGCAGCGTCCGGGATTCTGGAAACACCATATATTTT.

CDR3 in amino acids: CAWTGGGYGYTF. CDR3 DNA sequence: TGTGCCTGGACCGGGGGAGGCTATGGCTACACCTTC. V is TRBV30 and J is TRBJ1-2; tentative D call: TRBD1 (5 bases). The CDR3 runs to 12 residues. Deletions cut 4 bases from V and 4 bases from J, with 10 bases between. Per the germline V gene, CDR1 is GTSNPN and CDR2 is SVGIG (reference sequence).

Only a few counts were recorded for this clone. The chain carries TRBV7-8 and TRBJ2-1; 14 bases align to TRBD2. CDR3 length: 17 residues. Germline V gives CDR1 SGHVS, CDR2 FQNEAQ. V lost 4 bases, J lost 2 bases, and 4 bases stayed unmatched. CDR3 nucleotide sequence: TGTGCCAGCAGCTCTGGACTAGCGGGAGGTACCTACAATGAGCAGTTCTTC. This encodes CASSSGLAGGTYNEQFF.

The rearrangement joins TRBV7-2 to TRBJ2-2; 8 positions match TRBD2. The germline gives CDR1 SGHTA, CDR2 FQGNSA. The CDR3 spans 14 residues. The V gene end was trimmed by 1 base and the J gene end by 5 bases; junction bases not matched to a gene: 0. CDR3 protein: CASSLVAGTGELFF. In DNA form, the CDR3 reads TGTGCCAGCAGCTTAGTAGCGGGGACCGGGGAGCTGTTTTTT.

This chain joins TRBV2 and TRBJ2-5; 9 bases agree with TRBD2. Unmatched junction bases numbered 12, after V lost 6 bases and J lost 1 base. Germline lookup yields CDR1 SNHLY and CDR2 FYNNEI. CDR3 size: 17 residues. The DNA of the CDR3 is TGTGCCAGCAGACAGGCTCGTGCGGGGGGGGGCCAAGAGACCCAGTACTTC. Translated: CASRQARAGGGQETQYF.

This sequence joins TRBV20-1 and TRBJ2-7; the D is unclear. Trimming stripped 5 bases from V and 2 bases from J, with 7 bases between. The CDR3 loop spans 11 amino acids. Germline CDR1 and CDR2: DFQATT and SNEGSKA (reference sequence). The CDR3 nucleotides are TGCAGTGCTGCTCAGGCCTACGAGCAGTACTTC. Its protein is CSAAQAYEQYF.